The T cell receptor beta chain under discussion was sequenced for a study of metastatic and nonmetastatic thyroid tumors. Study-level background: Across blood and tumor or nodule tissue, repertoires from malignant and benign thyroid patients were compared with one another. General study points: TCR beta diversity was reportedly significantly higher in malignant thyroid tumors than benign nodules, in blood and tumor.

This clone is medium-sized. Its antigen is currently unknown. Germline V gene data show CDR1 as MDHEN and CDR2 as SYDVKM. The CDR3 has 18 amino acids. Trimming stripped 6 bases from V and 2 bases from J, with 23 bases between. Study processing details: A papillary thyroid cancer distant-metastasis classifier was built from CDR3 differences across clinicopathological groups. TCRdb reanalyzed the PCR reads via MiXCR. The V and J calls were not made by the authors but by TCRdb's processing. The data show about 16,000 clones, more than 10% seen once. Nobody among the patients had been given any treatment before thyroid surgery.

The chain is built from TRBV28 and TRBJ1-5; D is undetermined. The sequencing sample was made of blood. The clonotype was recovered from a female donor with papillary thyroid cancer or a benign thyroid nodule (not recorded which). Some clones in this sample may be carry-over from other donors' samples. This chain's CDR3 is CASSRLARGRRGNQPQHF. The CDR3 region has the DNA TGTGCCAGCAGCCGCCTGGCACGGGGTCGGCGCGGCAATCAGCCCCAGCATTTT.